Included here is one T cell receptor (beta chain) sequence, with context. Primers for the PCR totalled 60 Vbeta and 13 Jbeta. Some clones are missing from TCRdb's copy, which holds only in-frame ones; the method was immunoSEQ multiplex PCR. This sample contains 200,000 to 250,000 clones. The CDR3 has 15 residues. V dropped 4 bases and J dropped 8; count of bases not matched to a gene: 9. The germline V gene encodes CDR1 MNHEY and CDR2 SVGAGI. The data are from a study of cytomegalovirus exposure and HLA in healthy donors. The receptor comes from a woman aged 25 to 39 in good health and CMV-seropositive. The chain joins TRBV6-5 to TRBJ1-4; 8 bases map to TRBD1. Sequences were obtained from PBMCs. For the CDR3, the DNA is TGTGCCAGCAGTTCCGGTGGACAGGGAATGGAAAAACTGTTTTTT. Translated, it gives CASSSGGQGMEKLFF.